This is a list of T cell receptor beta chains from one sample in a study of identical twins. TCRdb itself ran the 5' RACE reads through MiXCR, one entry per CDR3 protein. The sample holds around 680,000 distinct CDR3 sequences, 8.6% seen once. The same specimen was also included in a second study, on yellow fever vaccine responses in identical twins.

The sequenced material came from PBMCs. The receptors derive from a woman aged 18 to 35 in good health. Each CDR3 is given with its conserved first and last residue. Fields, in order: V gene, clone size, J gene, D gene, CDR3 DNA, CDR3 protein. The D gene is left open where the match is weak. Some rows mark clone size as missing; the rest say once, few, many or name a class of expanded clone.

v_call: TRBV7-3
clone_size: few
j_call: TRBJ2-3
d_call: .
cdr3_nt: TGTGCCAGCAGCCCAGAGGGGGGAAATACGCAGTATTTT
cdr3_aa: CASSPEGGNTQYF

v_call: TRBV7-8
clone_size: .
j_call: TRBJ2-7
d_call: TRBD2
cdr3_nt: TGTGCCAGCAGCCCAAGTAGCGGGAGCCCCTACGAGCAGTACTTC
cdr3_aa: CASSPSSGSPYEQYF

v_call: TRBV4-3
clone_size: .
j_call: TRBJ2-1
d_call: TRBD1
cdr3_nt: TGCGCCAGCAGCGTCTGGACAGGGGGTAACAATGAGCAGTTCTTC
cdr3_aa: CASSVWTGGNNEQFF

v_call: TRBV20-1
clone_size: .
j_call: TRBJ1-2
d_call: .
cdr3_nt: TGCAGTGCTAGAGCCAGGGGACCATATGGCTACACCTTC
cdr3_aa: CSARARGPYGYTF

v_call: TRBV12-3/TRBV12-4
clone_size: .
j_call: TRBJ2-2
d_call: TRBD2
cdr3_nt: TGTGCCAGCAGTTTGTCGGCGGGAGGGTTCGGGGAGCTGTTTTTT
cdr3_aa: CASSLSAGGFGELFF

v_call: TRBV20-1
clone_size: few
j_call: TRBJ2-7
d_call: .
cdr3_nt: TGCAGTGCTAGAGATTCCAGGGTCTACGAGCAGTACTTC
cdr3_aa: CSARDSRVYEQYF

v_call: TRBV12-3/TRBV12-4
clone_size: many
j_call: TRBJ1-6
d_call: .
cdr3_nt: TGTGCCAGCGGGGACCCAGGGGACCTCCACTTT
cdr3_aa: CASGDPGDLHF

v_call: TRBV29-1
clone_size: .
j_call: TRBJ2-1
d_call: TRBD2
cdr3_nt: TGCAGCGCAAGCGGGGGGGCCCACAATGAGCAGTTCTTC
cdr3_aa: CSASGGAHNEQFF

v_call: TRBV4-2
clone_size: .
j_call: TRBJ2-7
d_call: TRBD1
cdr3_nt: TGTGCCAGCAGCCAATCAATACCACAGGGGTCCTGGGGCGAGCAGTACTTC
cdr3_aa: CASSQSIPQGSWGEQYF

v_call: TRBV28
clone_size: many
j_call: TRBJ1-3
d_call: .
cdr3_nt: TGTGCCAGCACCTCTTTGGGAAACACCATATATTTT
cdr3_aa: CASTSLGNTIYF

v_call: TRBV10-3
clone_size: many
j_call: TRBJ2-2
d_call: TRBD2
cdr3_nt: TGTGCCACGGGACTAGCGCGGGACGGGGAGCTGTTTTTT
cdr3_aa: CATGLARDGELFF

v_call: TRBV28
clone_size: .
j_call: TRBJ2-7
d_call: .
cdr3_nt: TGTGCCAGCAGTTTTACGTCTCAAGGGTACGAGCAGTACTTC
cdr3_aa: CASSFTSQGYEQYF